This TCR beta chain is from a study of blood T cells in healthy people across ages. Overall study results and limits: Aged donors had fewer naive CD4+ cells and lower diversity than long-lived donors.

Staff drew roughly 10 milliliters of peripheral blood from each donor. Isolation yielded PBMCs, at least 7 million per sample, in every case. A second PCR, run for about 7 to 12 cycles, used a sample-barcoded 5' primer plus a J-beta primer mix. Each CDR3 protein is one row after TCRdb ran MiXCR on the 5' RACE reads. The sample records about 780,000 distinct CDR3 sequences, about 45% being singletons. A few counts support this clonotype. Its matching antigen is unknown. Germline CDR1 reads SGHAT; CDR2 reads FQDESV (reference sequence). This CDR3 region has 14 residues. The germline V and J ends were trimmed by 0 bases and 8 bases, with 14 bases remaining between them.

This TCR came from a man at least 80 years old in good health. The sample was blood. This rearrangement joins TRBV11-1 to TRBJ2-7; D ambiguous. DNA for the CDR3: TGTGCCAGCAGCTTAGCGGGCAGCCAAAATAAGCAGTACTTC. Translation: CASSLAGSQNKQYF.